The rows below give T cell receptor beta chains drawn from one sample of a study of blood T cell repertoires in COVID-19. Clones were read by immunoSEQ multiplex PCR, and TCRdb kept only the in-frame ones, dropping some. The data hold approximately 61,000 clones, with approximately 86% observed a single time. The sequencing sample was made of peripheral blood. The receptor source for this set is a human donor in a cohort sampled during active COVID-19. CDR3s include the opening cysteine and the closing phenylalanine or tryptophan. D genes are given only for firm matches. Clone size is not always given. Where it is, it says once, few, many or a class for expanded clones.

DNA | CDR3 | size | D | J | V
TGTGCCAGCAGCCCATCGGGAGAGACCCAGTACTTC | CASSPSGETQYF | - | - | TRBJ2-5 | TRBV11-1
TGTGCCAGCAGTTCCCACAGTAACTATGGCTACACCTTC | CASSSHSNYGYTF | - | - | TRBJ1-2 | TRBV28
TGCGCCAGCAGCTCGGGACAGAGAACTTACGAGCAGTACTTC | CASSSGQRTYEQYF | - | TRBD1 | TRBJ2-7 | TRBV5-1
TGTGCCAGCAGCCCACGGACTAGCGGGGGCAATGAGCAGTTCTTC | CASSPRTSGGNEQFF | - | TRBD2 | TRBJ2-1 | TRBV7-6
TGTGCCAGCAGCCAACTGGGACAGGGGGAAGAAGCTTTCTTT | CASSQLGQGEEAFF | once | TRBD1 | TRBJ1-1 | TRBV7-9
TGCGCCAGCAGCTTGGCCTTTGAGCGGGAGCGGAATGAGCAGTTCTTC | CASSLAFERERNEQFF | - | TRBD2 | TRBJ2-1 | TRBV5-1
TGTGCCAGTAGTGCTCCCCCGCCGGGACTAGCAGGTGGCGAGCAGTACTTC | CASSAPPPGLAGGEQYF | - | TRBD2 | TRBJ2-7 | TRBV19
TGTGCCTGGAGTCGAGACAGGCCCCGCGGCTACACCTTC | CAWSRDRPRGYTF | few | - | TRBJ1-2 | TRBV30
TGTGCCAGCAGCCCGGGACTAGCGGGGTTCACAGATACGCAGTATTTT | CASSPGLAGFTDTQYF | - | TRBD2 | TRBJ2-3 | TRBV5-4
TGTGCCAGCAGACAACAGTACTCTGGGGCCAACGTCCTGACTTTC | CASRQQYSGANVLTF | - | - | TRBJ2-6 | TRBV6-5
TGTGCCAGCAGCGACCGGGACTTTGCCAATTCACCCCTCCACTTT | CASSDRDFANSPLHF | - | - | TRBJ1-6 | TRBV14
TGTGCCAGCAGTGACCCGGGACAGGTCCCGGGCGAGCAGTACTTC | CASSDPGQVPGEQYF | - | TRBD1 | TRBJ2-7 | TRBV6-1
TGTGCCAGCAGCTCGACTAGCTGGAAGAACACCGGGGAGCTGTTTTTT | CASSSTSWKNTGELFF | - | TRBD2 | TRBJ2-2 | TRBV11-2
TGTGCCAGCAGCCAGGGACAGGGGGCGACTGGGGCCAACGTCCTGACTTTC | CASSQGQGATGANVLTF | - | TRBD1 | TRBJ2-6 | TRBV5-4
TGTGCCAGCAGCTTAGGAGGGGGCCAGAACACTGAAGCTTTCTTT | CASSLGGGQNTEAFF | - | TRBD1 | TRBJ1-1 | TRBV11-3
TGTGCCAGCAGCTTCGGGGAAGGACAGGGGAACTACAATGAGCAGTTCTTC | CASSFGEGQGNYNEQFF | - | TRBD1 | TRBJ2-1 | TRBV7-6
TGTGCCAGCAGCTCTGGACAGGGACGGACCCAGTACTTC | CASSSGQGRTQYF | - | TRBD1 | TRBJ2-5 | TRBV7-2
TGTGCCAGCAGACAGGACCCGAACACTGAAGCTTTCTTT | CASRQDPNTEAFF | - | - | TRBJ1-1 | TRBV6-5
TGTGCCAGCAGTCGTAGGGGGAATGAGCAGTTCTTC | CASSRRGNEQFF | - | - | TRBJ2-1 | TRBV3-1/TRBV3-2
TGTGCCAGCAGCGTTGGGACAATGTTGTTTTTT | CASSVGTMLFF | - | - | TRBJ2-2 | TRBV21-1
TGTGCCAGTAGTATTGGGGGCGGGGGCGGCGAGCAGTACTTC | CASSIGGGGGEQYF | - | - | TRBJ2-7 | TRBV19
TGTGCCAGCAGAAGCCAGGGGGTCGGGACTGAAGCTTTCTTT | CASRSQGVGTEAFF | - | TRBD1 | TRBJ1-1 | TRBV11-3
TGCGCCAGCAGCTTTAGGGGGACAAGGTGGAAGAGCAATCAGCCCCAGCATTTT | CASSFRGTRWKSNQPQHF | once | - | TRBJ1-5 | TRBV5-1
TGTGCCAGCAGCTTGGCCGTCGCGGGGCCGAACACTGAAGCTTTCTTT | CASSLAVAGPNTEAFF | - | - | TRBJ1-1 | TRBV5-6
TGTGCCAGCAGCCAAGATCTAGGACTAGCGGGGTACAATGAGCAGTTCTTC | CASSQDLGLAGYNEQFF | - | TRBD2 | TRBJ2-1 | TRBV4-2
TGTGCCAGCAGCCCAACGGACAGGGCCTACGAGCAGTACTTC | CASSPTDRAYEQYF | - | TRBD1 | TRBJ2-7 | TRBV27
TGTGCCACCAGTGATTTTCGAGAGGAGCAGTACTTC | CATSDFREEQYF | - | - | TRBJ2-7 | TRBV24-1
TGTGCCAGCAGCCCGCGGGGAGGGAGCCAAGAGACCCAGTACTTC | CASSPRGGSQETQYF | few | TRBD2 | TRBJ2-5 | TRBV6-5
TGCGCCAGCAGCCAAGATTGGAGACAGGGATCCCTCTACGAGCAGTACTTC | CASSQDWRQGSLYEQYF | - | TRBD1 | TRBJ2-7 | TRBV4-3
TGTGCCAGTAGTATGGGGGACAGGGAGATTGAGACCCAGTACTTC | CASSMGDREIETQYF | - | TRBD1 | TRBJ2-5 | TRBV19
TGTGCCAGCAGCCCCGAGGGCAGGGGACGTCAAGCTTTCTTT | CASSPEGRGRQAFF | once | - | TRBJ1-1 | TRBV9
TGTGCCAGCTCGAGGCGAACGAACACCGGGGAGCTGTTTTTT | CASSRRTNTGELFF | - | - | TRBJ2-2 | TRBV28
TGTGCCAGCAGCCAAGAAAGGTGGACAGGGACCTACGAGCAGTACTTC | CASSQERWTGTYEQYF | once | TRBD1 | TRBJ2-7 | TRBV14